Listed below are T cell receptor beta chains from one sample, sequenced in a study of cytomegalovirus exposure and HLA in healthy donors. Here immunoSEQ multiplex PCR was the method, and the copy in TCRdb shows in-frame clones only, minus some. Found here are around 190,000 clones, 65% to 85% of them singletons; the top ten hold 2% to 2.5%. The sequenced sample was PBMCs. The receptors were gathered from a man aged 60 to 75 in good health and CMV-seronegative. Both conserved end residues are part of each CDR3. A D gene is named only where the DNA matches it firmly. The size field is filled for only some rows; it gives once, few, many or a size class.

size | D | J | V | length | DNA | CDR3
few | TRBD1 | TRBJ1-2 | TRBV4-3 | 15 | TGCGCCAGCAGCCCAGCTCTCGACAGGGCATATGGCTACACCTTC | CASSPALDRAYGYTF
NA | TRBD2 | TRBJ2-1 | TRBV5-1 | 17 | TGCGCCAGCAGCTTGGCCCGAGCGGGAGGTTCCTACAATGAGCAGTTCTTC | CASSLARAGGSYNEQFF
NA | TRBD2 | TRBJ2-5 | TRBV2 | 15 | TGTGCCAGCAGACCTACTAGCGGGGGACAAGAGACCCAGTACTTC | CASRPTSGGQETQYF
NA | TRBD2 | TRBJ2-1 | TRBV6-1 | 14 | TGTGCCAGCAGCCGGAGCGGGGACTACAATGAGCAGTTCTTC | CASSRSGDYNEQFF
NA | NA | TRBJ1-2 | TRBV6-5 | 14 | TGTGCCAGCAGTTACTCAGAGACTAACTATGGCTACACCTTC | CASSYSETNYGYTF
NA | TRBD1 | TRBJ2-1 | TRBV6-1 | 13 | TGTGCCAGGCGGACAGGGGGTGACGATGAGCAGTTCTTC | CARRTGGDDEQFF
once | TRBD1 | TRBJ1-1 | TRBV30 | 13 | TGTGCCTCCGAAGGGGGCGAGAACACTGAAGCTTTCTTT | CASEGGENTEAFF
NA | NA | TRBJ2-5 | TRBV18 | 15 | TGTGCCAGCTCACCGGAGGGGGGGCGGCGAGAGACCCAGTACTTC | CASSPEGGRRETQYF
once | NA | TRBJ1-2 | TRBV9 | 15 | TGTGCCAGCAGCCAGGGCGCCGTAGCTAACTATGGCTACACCTTC | CASSQGAVANYGYTF
NA | TRBD2 | TRBJ2-7 | TRBV19 | 15 | TGTGCCAGTAGTAGGTCTAGCGGGAGTATGTACGAGCAGTACTTC | CASSRSSGSMYEQYF
once | NA | TRBJ2-4 | TRBV19 | 13 | TGTGCCAGTAGTGGCCGGGGGAATGGCATTCAGTACTTC | CASSGRGNGIQYF
NA | TRBD2 | TRBJ2-7 | TRBV6-5 | 12 | TGTGCCAGCAGGAGCGGGGTTCGGGAGCAGTACTTC | CASRSGVREQYF
NA | TRBD1 | TRBJ1-5 | TRBV9 | 16 | TGTGCCAGCAGCGTAGGGGACAGGGGGACCAATCAGCCCCAGCATTTT | CASSVGDRGTNQPQHF
NA | TRBD1 | TRBJ1-2 | TRBV11-2 | 16 | TGTGCCAGCAGCCCCCATTCCGGGACAGCTGGCTATGGCTACACCTTC | CASSPHSGTAGYGYTF
NA | NA | TRBJ2-7 | TRBV27 | 14 | TGTGCCAGCAGTTTACGCGGTCAGGGGTACGAGCAGTACTTC | CASSLRGQGYEQYF
NA | TRBD2 | TRBJ2-1 | TRBV19 | 15 | TGTGCCAGTAGTACGGCCGGGACTATGGGTCAAGAGCAGTTCTTC | CASSTAGTMGQEQFF
NA | TRBD1 | TRBJ2-3 | TRBV5-1 | 14 | TGCGCCAGCAGCCGGGACAGGGGTGGAGATACGCAGTATTTT | CASSRDRGGDTQYF
NA | TRBD1 | TRBJ2-3 | TRBV7-8 | 14 | TGTGCCAGCAGCCCCGACAGGGCCACAGATACGCAGTATTTT | CASSPDRATDTQYF
NA | NA | TRBJ1-1 | TRBV12-5 | 15 | TGTGCTAGTGGTTTTCAACAGGGTTTGAACACTGAAGCTTTCTTT | CASGFQQGLNTEAFF
NA | TRBD2 | TRBJ2-3 | TRBV19 | 13 | TGTGCCAGTAGGCGGGAGAATACAGATACGCAGTATTTT | CASRRENTDTQYF
NA | TRBD1 | TRBJ1-2 | TRBV29-1 | 14 | TGCAGCGTGGACAGGAGCCAACAAGGAAGGGGCTACACCTTC | CSVDRSQQGRGYTF
NA | TRBD2 | TRBJ2-3 | TRBV13 | 15 | TGTGCCAGCAGCTTGGGACTAGCCGGCACAGATACGCAGTATTTT | CASSLGLAGTDTQYF
NA | TRBD1 | TRBJ1-5 | TRBV6-5 | 15 | TGTGCCAGCAGTGCGACAGGGATTGGCAATCAGCCCCAGCATTTT | CASSATGIGNQPQHF
NA | TRBD1 | TRBJ2-7 | TRBV29-1 | 15 | TGCAGCGTTGAAGACAAGGGACAGGGGGCTTACGAGCAGTACTTC | CSVEDKGQGAYEQYF
NA | TRBD2 | TRBJ2-2 | TRBV7-9 | 15 | TGTGCCAGCAGCTTTCGGACTAGCGGGACCGGGGAGCTGTTTTTT | CASSFRTSGTGELFF
NA | NA | TRBJ2-3 | TRBV4-1 | 16 | TGCGCCAGCAGCCAAGGTTTCGGGAGCCGCACAGATACGCAGTATTTT | CASSQGFGSRTDTQYF
NA | NA | TRBJ1-3 | TRBV9 | 14 | TGTGCCAGCAGCGGACAGAGCTCTGGAAACACCATATATTTT | CASSGQSSGNTIYF
NA | NA | TRBJ2-7 | TRBV7-9 | 12 | TGTGCCAGCAGCTCCACAGGCTGGGAGCAGTACTTC | CASSSTGWEQYF
once | NA | TRBJ1-4 | TRBV6-1 | 16 | TGTGCCAGCAGTGAAGCGCTTCTACCTCCGGGTGAAAAACTGTTTTTT | CASSEALLPPGEKLFF
once | NA | TRBJ1-5 | TRBV19 | 15 | TGTGCCAGTAGACTTTCGGCGGTTAGCAATCAGCCCCAGCATTTT | CASRLSAVSNQPQHF
NA | TRBD2 | TRBJ2-7 | TRBV4-2 | 17 | TGTGCCAGCAGCCAAGGGAGTAGGGCTAGCGGGAGTCGTGAGCAGTACTTC | CASSQGSRASGSREQYF
NA | TRBD1 | TRBJ2-3 | TRBV29-1 | 14 | TGCAGCGTTACAGAGACAGGGGGCATAGATACGCAGTATTTT | CSVTETGGIDTQYF
NA | TRBD1 | TRBJ1-1 | TRBV29-1 | 13 | TGCAGCGTTGGTACAGGGGGGAACACTGAAGCTTTCTTT | CSVGTGGNTEAFF
once | NA | TRBJ1-2 | TRBV25-1 | 16 | TGTGCCAGCAGTGAATACGGTCTAGACGTAGCATTTGGCTACACCTTC | CASSEYGLDVAFGYTF
NA | TRBD1 | TRBJ1-5 | TRBV4-1 | 17 | TGCGCCAGCAGCCAAGGGAGATGGGGACAGACCAATCAGCCCCAGCATTTT | CASSQGRWGQTNQPQHF
few | NA | TRBJ1-1 | TRBV9 | 16 | TGTGCCAGCAGCTCGTTGGGAGGCGGCATGAACACTGAAGCTTTCTTT | CASSSLGGGMNTEAFF
NA | NA | TRBJ1-5 | TRBV28 | 18 | TGTGCCAGCAGTATTACAGGGACAAGCCTCTATAGCAATCAGCCCCAGCATTTT | CASSITGTSLYSNQPQHF
NA | NA | TRBJ1-1 | TRBV18 | 13 | TGTGCCAGCTCACCTGGCAGGAACACTGAAGCTTTCTTT | CASSPGRNTEAFF
NA | TRBD2 | TRBJ2-1 | TRBV29-1 | 14 | TGCAGCGTAGGCGGGGGGACTCGCTACAATGAGCAGTTCTTC | CSVGGGTRYNEQFF
once | NA | TRBJ2-6 | TRBV5-1 | 16 | TGCGCCAGCAGCTTAACTGGAGGCTCTGGGGCCAACGTCCTGACTTTC | CASSLTGGSGANVLTF
NA | NA | TRBJ2-5 | TRBV6-1 | 17 | TGTGCCAGCAGTGAAGCGCTTCGAGCAGGTACCCAAGAGACCCAGTACTTC | CASSEALRAGTQETQYF
NA | TRBD1 | TRBJ1-1 | TRBV5-1 | 15 | TGCGCCAGCAGCTGGGAGACAGGGGGGAACACTGAAGCTTTCTTT | CASSWETGGNTEAFF
NA | TRBD1 | TRBJ1-2 | TRBV6-1 | 15 | TGTGCCAGCAGTACTCGGACAGGGGGGGCATATGGCTACACCTTC | CASSTRTGGAYGYTF
NA | TRBD2 | TRBJ2-5 | TRBV19 | 15 | TGTGCCAGTAGTATTGTCGGGGGGGCCCCAGAGACCCAGTACTTC | CASSIVGGAPETQYF
once | NA | TRBJ1-5 | TRBV7-8 | 16 | TGTGCCAGCAGCCAAGGGAGGGGTAGGGGCAATCAGCCCCAGCATTTT | CASSQGRGRGNQPQHF
NA | NA | TRBJ1-1 | TRBV10-3 | 12 | TGTGCCATCAGTGCAATGAACACTGAAGCTTTCTTT | CAISAMNTEAFF
few | TRBD1 | TRBJ1-3 | TRBV7-9 | 15 | TGTGCCAGCAGCCCACGGGCGGACAGGGGAAACACCATATATTTT | CASSPRADRGNTIYF
NA | NA | TRBJ1-3 | TRBV18 | 16 | TGTGCCAGCTCACCACTTTTTGACTTCTCTGGAAACACCATATATTTT | CASSPLFDFSGNTIYF
once | NA | TRBJ1-6 | TRBV7-9 | 14 | TGTGCCAGCAGCTTCTCCCAGGGCGATTCACCCCTCCACTTT | CASSFSQGDSPLHF
NA | TRBD1 | TRBJ1-3 | TRBV9 | 17 | TGTGCCAGCAGCACCGGGACAGGGGGACTTCCTGGAAACACCATATATTTT | CASSTGTGGLPGNTIYF
NA | NA | TRBJ1-4 | TRBV19 | 17 | TGTGCCAGTGCAACAGGGAAGGGGCGGTACTTTGATGAAAAACTGTTTTTT | CASATGKGRYFDEKLFF
NA | NA | TRBJ1-2 | TRBV5-4 | 16 | TGTGCCAGCAGCATGACGGGACTTCAGAGGCACTATGGCTACACCTTC | CASSMTGLQRHYGYTF
NA | NA | TRBJ1-5 | TRBV21-1 | 19 | TGTGCCAGCAGCAAGCGAGGGGACACCACTACCGATAGCAATCAGCCCCAGCATTTT | CASSKRGDTTTDSNQPQHF
NA | NA | TRBJ1-3 | TRBV5-4 | 14 | TGTGCCAGCAGCTTTGAAAGGAGGGAAAACACCATATATTTT | CASSFERRENTIYF
NA | NA | TRBJ1-2 | TRBV6-1 | 14 | TGTGCCAGCAGTGAGGTCGGGACTTCCTATGGCTACACCTTC | CASSEVGTSYGYTF
NA | NA | TRBJ2-7 | TRBV6-5 | 12 | TGTGCCAGCAGTTACACCGGGTACGAGCAGTACTTC | CASSYTGYEQYF
NA | TRBD1 | TRBJ2-4 | TRBV18 | 15 | TGTGCCAGCTCACCACTTCCGGGACAGGGGAACATTCAGTACTTC | CASSPLPGQGNIQYF
NA | NA | TRBJ2-1 | TRBV5-1 | 15 | TGCGCCAGCAGCCCCCGGAGCGGGGCCAGGGGTGAGCAGTTCTTC | CASSPRSGARGEQFF